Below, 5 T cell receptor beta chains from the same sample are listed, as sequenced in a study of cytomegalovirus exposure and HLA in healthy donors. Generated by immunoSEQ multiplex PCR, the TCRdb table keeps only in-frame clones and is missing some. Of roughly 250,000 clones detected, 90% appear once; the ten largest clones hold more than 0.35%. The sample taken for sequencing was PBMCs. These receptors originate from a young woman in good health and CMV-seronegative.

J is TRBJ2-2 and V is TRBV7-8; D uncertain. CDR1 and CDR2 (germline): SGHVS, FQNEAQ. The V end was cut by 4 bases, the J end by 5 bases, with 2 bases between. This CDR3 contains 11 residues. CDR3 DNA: TGTGCCAGCAGCTCAACCGGGGAGCTGTTTTTT. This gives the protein CASSSTGELFF. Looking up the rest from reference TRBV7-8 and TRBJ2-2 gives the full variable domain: GAGVSQSPRYKVAKRGQDVALRCDPISGHVSLFWYQQALGQGPEFLTYFQNEAQLDKSGLPSDRFFAERPEGSVSTLKIQRTQQEDSAVYLCASSSTGELFFGEGSRLTVL.

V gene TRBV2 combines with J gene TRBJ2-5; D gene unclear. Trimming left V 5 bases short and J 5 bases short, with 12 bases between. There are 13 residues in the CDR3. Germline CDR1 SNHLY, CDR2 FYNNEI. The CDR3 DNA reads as TGTGCCAGCAGTCAACAGTCCAGGGAGACCCAGTACTTC. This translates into CASSQQSRETQYF.

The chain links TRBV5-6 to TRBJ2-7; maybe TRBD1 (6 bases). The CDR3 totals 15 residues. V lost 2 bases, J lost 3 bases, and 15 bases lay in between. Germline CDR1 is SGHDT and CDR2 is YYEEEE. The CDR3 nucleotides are TGTGCCAGCAGCTTAGCAGGGGTAGGGTACTACGAGCAGTACTTC. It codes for CASSLAGVGYYEQYF.

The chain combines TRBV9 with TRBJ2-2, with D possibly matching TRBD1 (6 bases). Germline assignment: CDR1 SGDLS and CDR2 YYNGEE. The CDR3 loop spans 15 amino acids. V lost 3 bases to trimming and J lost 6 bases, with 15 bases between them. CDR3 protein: CASSAPRGPPGELFF. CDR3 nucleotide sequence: TGTGCCAGCAGCGCCCCCAGGGGCCCACCCGGGGAGCTGTTTTTT.

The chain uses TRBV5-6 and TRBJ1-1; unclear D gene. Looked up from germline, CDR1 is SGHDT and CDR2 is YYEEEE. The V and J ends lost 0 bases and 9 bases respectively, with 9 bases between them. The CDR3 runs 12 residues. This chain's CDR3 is CASSLEAGQAFF. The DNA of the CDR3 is TGTGCCAGCAGCTTGGAGGCTGGGCAAGCTTTCTTT.